Here is one TCR beta chain with its context. The record originates from a study of cytomegalovirus exposure and HLA in healthy donors. The PCR contained 60 Vbeta and 13 Jbeta primers. Profiling relied on immunoSEQ multiplex PCR, and the TCRdb table lists in-frame clones only, not all of them. The sample shows 210,000 or so clones, more than 65% of them seen only once. Trimming removed 2 bases from V and 7 bases from J, with 15 bases in between. The CDR3 spans 14 residues. From germline, CDR1 is ENHRY and CDR2 SYGVKD. The source of this sequence is a young man in good health and CMV-seronegative. The chain has TRBV10-3 and TRBJ2-7, with D unresolved. The material sequenced was PBMCs. CDR3 bases: TGTGCCATCAGTGAGCCCGAGAAACTTCGTGAGCAGTACTTC. It specifies CAISEPEKLREQYF.